The 21 T cell receptor beta chains listed next were all sequenced from one sample in a study of Ad26.COV2.S vaccination and SARS-CoV-2 variants. Treatment defined: about 20 received Ad26.COV2.S at low or high dose, single or two shots; about 5 received placebo; per-sample allocation not given. Collection of the samples took place on day 63 after the first injection of vaccine or placebo. Some clones are missing from TCRdb's copy, which holds only in-frame ones; the method was immunoSEQ multiplex PCR. The sample includes around 300,000 clones, around 88% of them seen just once. The starting material was peripheral blood, obtained in a trial of Ad26.COV2.S vaccine versus placebo. These receptors were obtained from a person aged 18-60 years who received the Ad26.COV2.S COVID-19 vaccine or a placebo.

CDR3 in amino acids: CAWSNGRTKYNEQFF. The CDR3, as DNA: TGTGCCTGGAGTAACGGGAGGACCAAATACAATGAGCAGTTCTTC. The chain carries TRBV30 and TRBJ2-1; 7 positions agree with TRBD2. Germline CDR1 reads GTSNPN; CDR2 reads SVGIG (reference sequence). The CDR3 runs 15 residues. After removal of 2 bases from V and 4 bases from J, the junction contained 8 bases not matched to a gene. Complete variable domain (other parts from reference TRBV30 and TRBJ2-1): SQTIHQWPATLVQPVGSPLSLECTVEGTSNPNLYWYRQAAGRGLQLLFYSVGIGQISSEVPQNLSASRPQDRQFILSSKKLLLSDSGFYLCAWSNGRTKYNEQFFGPGTRLTVL.

Note on this clone: Within the sample, other DNA sequences also encode this same CDR3. The chain couples TRBV10-3 to TRBJ2-7; D uncertain. Looked up from germline, CDR1 is ENHRY and CDR2 is SYGVKD. This CDR3 comprises 12 residues. Deletions cut 4 bases from V and 3 bases from J, with 7 bases between. Here the CDR3 reads CAISGTGYEQYF. The CDR3 DNA follows: TGTGCCATCAGTGGTACTGGCTACGAGCAGTACTTC.

The rearrangement links TRBV24-1 to TRBJ1-5, with a possible D match to TRBD1 (6 bases). Trimming took 4 bases from V and 6 from J, leaving 12 bases between them. Germline values: CDR1 KGHDR, CDR2 SFDVKD. The CDR3 totals 14 residues. CDR3 sequence: CATSEAGDAQPQHF. The CDR3 coding sequence is TGTGCCACCAGTGAGGCAGGGGATGCTCAGCCCCAGCATTTT.

The chain is built from TRBV4-1 and TRBJ2-2, with 11 bases aligning to TRBD1. This CDR3 is built from 15 residues. Germline V CDR1 and CDR2: MGHRA, YSYEKL. Losses at the gene ends were 4 bases for V and 6 bases for J; bases not matched to a gene: 4. DNA of the CDR3: TGCGCCAGCAGCCGGACAGGGGGCTTCGCCGGGGAGCTGTTTTTT. Translation gives CASSRTGGFAGELFF.

This rearrangement joins TRBV5-1 to TRBJ1-1; D is unresolved. The V and J ends lost 4 bases and 2 bases respectively, with 12 bases between them. The length of the CDR3 is 14 residues. The germline V gene encodes CDR1 SGHRS and CDR2 YFSETQ. CDR3 DNA: TGCGCCAGCAGCCTGGACGGAAAAAACACTGAAGCTTTCTTT. This translates into CASSLDGKNTEAFF.

DNA of the CDR3: TGTGCCAGTAGTATAGCAACCGGGACAGCTAACACTGAAGCTTTCTTT. It translates to CASSIATGTANTEAFF. The V and J genes are TRBV19 and TRBJ1-1; 7 bases are shared with TRBD1. The CDR3 covers 16 residues. J lost 2 bases, V lost 1 base, and 7 bases had no gene match. The germline V gene encodes CDR1 LNHDA and CDR2 SQIVND (reference sequence).

The J gene is TRBJ2-3, the V gene TRBV5-1; 8 bases map to TRBD1. The length of the CDR3 is 16 residues. After removal of 4 bases from V and 0 bases from J, the junction contained 7 bases not matched to a gene. CDR1 and CDR2 (germline): SGHRS, YFSETQ. The DNA for the CDR3 is TGCGCCAGCAGCGGACTCGGGACAGGTAGCACAGATACGCAGTATTTT. Protein sequence: CASSGLGTGSTDTQYF.

The CDR3 nucleotides are TGTGCCAGCAGTTACACCCAGGGGGGACAATCACCCCTCCACTTT. Its translation is CASSYTQGGQSPLHF. The chain carries TRBV6-6 and TRBJ1-6, with 7 bases that match TRBD1. The CDR3 is 15 residues long. The V and J ends lost 2 bases and 10 bases, in that order; junction bases with no gene match: 8. Looked up from germline, CDR1 is MNHNY and CDR2 is SVGAGI (reference sequence).

This chain joins TRBV6-5 and TRBJ2-7; D perhaps matches TRBD1 (6 bases). The CDR3 has 13 amino acids. Germline loops: CDR1 MNHEY, CDR2 SVGAGI. The V end lost 6 bases, the J end lost 3 bases, and 12 bases lay between the germline ends. CDR3 sequence: CASRGQGNYEQYF. The CDR3 DNA reads as TGTGCCAGCAGGGGTCAGGGGAACTACGAGCAGTACTTC.

V is TRBV15 and J is TRBJ2-7; D is ambiguous. The CDR3 extends over 13 amino acids. CDR1 and CDR2 (germline): LNHNV, YYDKDF (reference sequence). Deletions cut 5 bases from V and 0 bases from J, with 8 bases between. CDR3 in DNA: TGTGCCACCAGCGTAGCAAGCTCCTACGAGCAGTACTTC. As protein: CATSVASSYEQYF.

The chain recombines TRBV6-1 with TRBJ1-1; unclear D gene. V was trimmed by 0 bases and J by 4 bases, leaving 9 bases between them. CDR1 is MNHNS and CDR2 is SASEGT in the germline V gene. The CDR3 has 14 residues. CDR3 bases: TGTGCCAGCAGTGAAGCTGGCAGGATCACTGAAGCTTTCTTT. Translation gives CASSEAGRITEAFF.

This rearrangement joins TRBV4-1 to TRBJ2-3; D is perhaps TRBD1 or TRBD2 (5 bases each). With 0 bases removed from V and 1 base from J, the gap between germline ends came to 17 bases. The CDR3 contains 18 residues. The germline gives CDR1 MGHRA, CDR2 YSYEKL. CDR3 sequence: CASSQDRQGRLGTDTQYF. The CDR3, as DNA: TGCGCCAGCAGCCAAGACCGGCAGGGACGTTTGGGCACAGATACGCAGTATTTT.

The chain combines TRBV19 with TRBJ1-5; 7 positions match TRBD1. From germline, CDR1 is LNHDA and CDR2 SQIVND (reference sequence). This CDR3 is 18 amino acids long. After removal of 6 bases from V and 0 bases from J, the junction contained 14 bases not matched to a gene. CDR3 bases: TGTGCCAGTAGATTCCGGGACAGCAGTACCTTTAGCAATCAGCCCCAGCATTTT. It codes for CASRFRDSSTFSNQPQHF. Full variable domain (outside the CDR3, taken from reference TRBV19 and TRBJ1-5): DGGITQSPKYLFRKEGQNVTLSCEQNLNHDAMYWYRQDPGQGLRLIYYSQIVNDFQKGDIAEGYSVSREKKESFPLTVTSAQKNPTAFYLCASRFRDSSTFSNQPQHFGDGTRLSIL.

CDR3 region: CASSFLGPLHF. CDR3 sequence (DNA): TGTGCCAGCAGTTTTCTGGGCCCCCTCCACTTT. The J gene is TRBJ1-6, the V gene TRBV7-2; D not resolved. V gave up 6 bases and J gave up 13 bases, with 10 bases separating them. Per germline, CDR1 SGHTA and CDR2 FQGNSA. The CDR3 covers 11 residues.

The chain employs TRBV4-2 and TRBJ1-6; no firm D call. The CDR3 is made up of 15 amino acids. Germline V gene lookup returns CDR1 LGHNA and CDR2 YNFKEQ. V shed 1 base and J shed 5 bases, with 9 bases lying between them. CDR3 in DNA: TGTGCCAGCAGCCAAGCCTACAATAATAATTCACCCCTCCACTTT. This gives the protein CASSQAYNNNSPLHF.

V and J are TRBV30 and TRBJ2-5; tentatively, D is TRBD2 (6 bases). The germline V gene has CDR1 GTSNPN and CDR2 SVGIG (reference sequence). This CDR3 comprises 12 residues. With 1 base removed from V and 12 bases from J, the gap between germline ends came to 15 bases. In nucleotides, the CDR3 is TGTGCCTGGAGTGCCCCATGGAGGGGTAAGTACTTC. Protein sequence: CAWSAPWRGKYF.

The rearrangement joins TRBV11-3 to TRBJ2-2, with 12 nucleotides matching TRBD2. The CDR3 consists of 14 residues. V lost 9 bases, J lost 6 bases, and 5 bases stayed unmatched. Per the germline V gene, CDR1 is SGHNT and CDR2 is YENEEA. The CDR3: CARVLAGGPGELFF. As DNA, the CDR3 is TGTGCCAGGGTTCTAGCGGGAGGGCCCGGGGAGCTGTTTTTT.

This clone was observed a handful of times. In DNA form, the CDR3 reads TGCGCCAGCAGCCTGGCCACATGGAATGAGCAGTTCTTC. The encoded protein is CASSLATWNEQFF. The chain recombines TRBV4-1 with TRBJ2-1; D gene ambiguous. The germline V gene encodes CDR1 MGHRA and CDR2 YSYEKL. With 4 bases removed from V and 7 bases from J, the gap between germline ends came to 11 bases. The CDR3 covers 13 residues.

The chain combines TRBV4-1 with TRBJ2-1; the match to TRBD2 covers 7 bases. Trimming at V came to 1 base and at J to 6 bases, leaving 6 bases not matched to a gene. This CDR3 is 15 amino acids long. CDR1 and CDR2 from the germline V gene are MGHRA and YSYEKL. The DNA for the CDR3 is TGCGCCAGCAGCCAAGGGGTACTAGCGAGCAATGAGCAGTTCTTC. Protein product: CASSQGVLASNEQFF.

The V gene is TRBV9, the J gene TRBJ2-1; 11 bases agree with TRBD2. Losses at the gene ends were 0 bases for V and 4 bases for J; bases not matched to a gene: 3. The CDR3 is 16 residues long. CDR1 and CDR2 from the germline V gene are SGDLS and YYNGEE. In DNA form, the CDR3 reads TGTGCCAGCAGCGTAGAAGGGACTAGCGGTTACAATGAGCAGTTCTTC. Protein sequence: CASSVEGTSGYNEQFF.

The chain carries TRBV19 and TRBJ1-2, with TRBD1 identical over 7 bases. The CDR3 is 15 amino acids. CDR1 is LNHDA, CDR2 SQIVND, per germline (reference sequence). Trimming removed 2 bases from V and 4 bases from J; junction bases left unmatched: 7. DNA of the CDR3: TGTGCCAGTAGTATAATCCAGGGGGACTTCTATGGCTACACCTTC. Translated, it gives CASSIIQGDFYGYTF.